The sequence of this T cell receptor beta chain was determined in a study of T cells after yellow fever vaccination. Points on this clonotype: Its antigen is as yet unknown.

It was through 5'RACE template switching that TCR cDNA was made, with a universal primer site and UMIs added. TCRdb analysed the 5' RACE reads with MiXCR anew, one entry per CDR3 protein. The sample has a few hundred thousand distinct CDR3 sequences, about 19% seen once. V was trimmed by 4 bases and J by 6 bases, leaving 7 bases between them. The V gene's germline CDR1 is SGHVS and CDR2 FQNEAQ. This CDR3 is built from 12 residues. Overall study results and limits: At around 95% for CD4 and approximately 89% for CD8, most primary-vaccination clones showed up again after the booster. Overlap between CD4 and CD8 compartments was detected for a small share of clonotypes. The study found a weaker secondary response that peaked faster, day 5 versus 15.

The origin of this receptor is a man younger than 45 who received the YFV17D yellow fever vaccine. The chain couples TRBV7-8 to TRBJ2-1; D unresolved. Sequences were derived from PBMCs, sampled 15 days after the yellow fever booster vaccination. The CDR3 sequence is CASSSYVNEQFF. The CDR3, as DNA: TGTGCCAGCAGCTCGTACGTCAATGAGCAGTTCTTC.